This TCR beta chain was recovered during a study of regulatory T cells in long-lasting Graves disease. Whole-study context: Antithyroid drug exposure in newly diagnosed Graves' patients had lasted under 3 months.

The table lists this clonotype with many counts. The CDR3 loop spans 12 amino acids. Trimming removed 8 bases from V and 2 bases from J, with 8 bases in between. Germline V gene data show CDR1 as ENHRY and CDR2 as SYGVKD. Time point denoted: newly diagnosed GD, antithyroid drugs for less than 3 months. Researchers made the TCR library from RNA that was extracted from PBMCs. Combining iRepertoire HTBI primers with Arm-PCR of CDR3 regions, the authors built TCR beta libraries. TCRdb processed the multiplex PCR reads anew with MiXCR; each CDR3 protein has one entry. The sample holds roughly 610,000 distinct CDR3 sequences, roughly 16% seen once. A further study also used this sample, focusing on T cells in Graves' hyperthyroidism and ophthalmopathy.

The receptor's source is a woman aged 30 to 39 with Graves disease. The chain has TRBV10-3 and TRBJ2-3, with a weak D call TRBD2 (5 bases). The sequences come from peripheral blood mononuclear cells (PBMCs), collected at new diagnosis, from a patient treated with antithyroid drugs. For the CDR3, the DNA is TGTGCCATCGGGCGGGTCACAGATACGCAGTATTTT. Translating it yields CAIGRVTDTQYF.